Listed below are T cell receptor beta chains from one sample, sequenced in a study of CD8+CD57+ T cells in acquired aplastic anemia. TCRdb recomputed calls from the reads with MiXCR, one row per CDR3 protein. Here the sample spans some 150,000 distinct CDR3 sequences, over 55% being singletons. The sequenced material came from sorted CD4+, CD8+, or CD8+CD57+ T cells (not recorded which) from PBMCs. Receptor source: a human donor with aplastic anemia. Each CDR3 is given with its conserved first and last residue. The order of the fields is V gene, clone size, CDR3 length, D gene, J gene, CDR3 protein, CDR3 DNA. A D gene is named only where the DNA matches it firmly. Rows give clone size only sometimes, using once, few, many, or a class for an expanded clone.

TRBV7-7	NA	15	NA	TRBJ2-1	CASSSTSSSYNEQFF	TGTGCCAGCAGCTCGACATCGAGCTCCTACAATGAGCAGTTCTTC
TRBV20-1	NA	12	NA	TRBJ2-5	CSATTPLGPQYF	TGCAGTGCCACGACACCTCTGGGGCCCCAGTACTTC
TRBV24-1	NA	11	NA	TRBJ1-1	CATRRDLEAFF	TGTGCCACCAGAAGGGACCTCGAAGCTTTCTTT
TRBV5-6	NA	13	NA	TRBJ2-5	CASSSGIQETQYF	TGTGCCAGCAGCTCGGGTATACAAGAGACCCAGTACTTC
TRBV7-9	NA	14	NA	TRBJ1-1	CASSLGVGNTEAFF	TGTGCCAGCAGCTTAGGGGTGGGGAACACTGAAGCTTTCTTT
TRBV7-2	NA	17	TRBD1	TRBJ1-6	CASSHEQGYAYNSPLHF	TGTGCCAGCAGTCACGAACAGGGGTATGCCTATAATTCACCCCTCCACTTT
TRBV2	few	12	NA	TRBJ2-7	CASSGNSYEQYF	TGTGCCAGCAGTGGTAACTCCTACGAGCAGTACTTC
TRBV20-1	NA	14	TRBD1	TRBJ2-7	CSAREAGQGFGEDF	TGCAGTGCTCGTGAGGCGGGACAGGGTTTCGGGGAGGACTTC
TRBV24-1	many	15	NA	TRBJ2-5	CATSDLRGAGETQYF	TGTGCCACCAGTGATTTAAGAGGGGCAGGAGAGACCCAGTACTTC
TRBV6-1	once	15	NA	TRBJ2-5	CASSTSGTTQETQYF	TGTGCCAGCAGCACCTCCGGGACAACACAAGAGACCCAGTACTTC
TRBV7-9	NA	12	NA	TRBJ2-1	CASTGGEGAQFF	TGTGCCAGCACCGGGGGCGAGGGCGCGCAGTTCTTC
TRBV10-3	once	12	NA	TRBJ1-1	CAISPLGTEAFF	TGTGCCATCAGTCCCTTGGGGACTGAAGCTTTCTTT
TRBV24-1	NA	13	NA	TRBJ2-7	CATSDWRDHEQYF	TGTGCCACCAGTGATTGGAGGGACCACGAGCAGTACTTC
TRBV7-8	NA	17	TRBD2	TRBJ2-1	CASSLGTSGGTYNEQFF	TGTGCCAGCAGCTTAGGGACTAGCGGGGGGACATACAATGAGCAGTTCTTC
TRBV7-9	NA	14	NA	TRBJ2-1	CASSTISGGYEQFF	TGTGCCAGCAGCACGATATCAGGGGGGTACGAGCAGTTCTTC
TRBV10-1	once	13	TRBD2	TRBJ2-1	CASRLAGDQEQFF	TGCGCCAGCCGACTAGCGGGAGACCAGGAGCAGTTCTTC
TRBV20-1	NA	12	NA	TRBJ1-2	CSALRRDYGYTF	TGCAGTGCTCTCAGGAGAGACTATGGCTACACCTTC
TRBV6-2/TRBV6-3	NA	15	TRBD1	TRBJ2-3	CASSRTGGATDTQYF	TGTGCCAGCAGCAGGACAGGGGGAGCGACAGATACGCAGTATTTT
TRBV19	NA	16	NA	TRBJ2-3	CASERAAGTSTDTQYF	TGTGCTAGCGAGAGGGCGGCAGGGACCAGCACAGATACGCAGTATTTT
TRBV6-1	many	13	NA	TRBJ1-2	CASSEDESGGYTF	TGTGCCAGCAGTGAAGACGAGTCTGGGGGCTACACCTTC
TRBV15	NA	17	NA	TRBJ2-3	CATSRDGTYSSTDTQYF	TGTGCCACCAGCAGAGATGGCACTTACTCGAGCACAGATACGCAGTATTTT
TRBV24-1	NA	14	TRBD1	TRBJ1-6	CATSGTGQNSPLHF	TGTGCCACCAGTGGGACAGGCCAGAATTCACCCCTCCACTTT
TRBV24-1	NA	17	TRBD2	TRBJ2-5	CTTSDPGTSGTRETQYF	TGTACCACCAGTGATCCAGGGACTAGCGGGACGCGGGAGACCCAGTACTTC
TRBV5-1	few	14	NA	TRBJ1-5	CASSLEADSQPQHF	TGCGCCAGCAGCTTGGAAGCGGATTCCCAGCCCCAGCATTTT
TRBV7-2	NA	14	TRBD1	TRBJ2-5	CASSLGQEEETQYF	TGTGCCAGCAGCTTGGGACAGGAAGAAGAGACCCAGTACTTC
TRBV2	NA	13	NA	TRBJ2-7	CASSLTETYEQYF	TGTGCCAGCAGTTTGACAGAAACCTACGAGCAGTACTTC
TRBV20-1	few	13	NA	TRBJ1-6	CSALVGTDSPLHF	TGCAGTGCGTTAGTGGGTACGGATTCACCCCTCCACTTT
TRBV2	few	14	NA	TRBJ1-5	CASTGMGSNQPQHF	TGTGCCAGCACAGGGATGGGAAGCAATCAGCCCCAGCATTTT
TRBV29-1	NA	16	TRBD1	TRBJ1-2	CSVEDPGGGQGYGYTF	TGCAGCGTTGAAGATCCTGGAGGGGGACAGGGCTATGGCTACACCTTC
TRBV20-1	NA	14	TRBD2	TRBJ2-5	CSAQTSGSLETQYF	TGCAGTGCTCAGACTAGCGGGAGCTTAGAGACCCAGTACTTC
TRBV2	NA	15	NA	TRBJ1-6	CASRRDSSYNSPLHF	TGTGCCAGCAGGAGAGACAGCTCCTATAATTCACCCCTCCACTTT
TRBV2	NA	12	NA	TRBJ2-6	CASSVAANVLTF	TGTGCCAGCAGTGTGGCGGCCAACGTCCTGACTTTC
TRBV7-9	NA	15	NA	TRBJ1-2	CASSQIRAGNYGYTF	TGTGCCAGCAGCCAGATTCGAGCGGGGAACTATGGCTACACCTTC
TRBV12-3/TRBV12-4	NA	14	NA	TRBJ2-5	CASSLVAGGGTQYF	TGTGCCAGCAGTTTAGTGGCAGGTGGAGGGACCCAGTACTTC
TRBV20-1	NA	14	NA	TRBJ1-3	CSARDRTSGNTIYF	TGCAGTGCTAGAGATCGAACCTCTGGAAACACCATATATTTT
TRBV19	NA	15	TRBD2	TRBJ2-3	CASRFSGTGYNEQYF	TGTGCCAGCCGATTCAGCGGGACGGGCTACAATGAGCAGTATTTT
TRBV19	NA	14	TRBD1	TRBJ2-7	CASSDRGRFYEQYF	TGTGCCAGTAGTGACAGGGGGCGCTTCTACGAGCAGTACTTC
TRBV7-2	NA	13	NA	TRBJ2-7	CASSQDGFSEQYF	TGTGCCAGCAGCCAAGATGGTTTTTCCGAGCAGTACTTC
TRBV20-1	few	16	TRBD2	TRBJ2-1	CSARLLAGGDYNEQFF	TGCAGTGCTAGACTCCTAGCGGGAGGCGACTACAATGAGCAGTTCTTC
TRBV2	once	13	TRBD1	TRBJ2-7	CASSAGTGHRQYF	TGTGCCAGCAGTGCCGGGACAGGGCATAGGCAGTACTTC
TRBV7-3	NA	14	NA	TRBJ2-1	CASSLTATYNEQFF	TGTGCCAGCAGCTTAACGGCGACTTACAATGAGCAGTTCTTC
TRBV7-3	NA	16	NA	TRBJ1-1	CASSLKGVAGNTEAFF	TGTGCCAGCAGCCTAAAAGGGGTCGCGGGGAACACTGAAGCTTTCTTT
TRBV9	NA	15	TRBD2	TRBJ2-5	CASSVWGLAEETQYF	TGTGCCAGCAGCGTGTGGGGACTAGCTGAAGAGACCCAGTACTTC
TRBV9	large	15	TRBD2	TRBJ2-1	CASSEGLAGGNEQFF	TGTGCCAGCAGCGAAGGACTAGCGGGGGGCAATGAGCAGTTCTTC
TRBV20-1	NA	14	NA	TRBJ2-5	CSAREVRVQETQYF	TGCAGTGCTAGAGAGGTTAGAGTCCAAGAGACCCAGTACTTC
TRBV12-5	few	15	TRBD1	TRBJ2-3	CASSRTGGSTDTQYF	TGTGCCAGCAGTCGCACAGGGGGTAGCACAGATACGCAGTATTTT
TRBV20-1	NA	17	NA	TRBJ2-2	CSASITAGLSNTGELFF	TGCAGTGCCAGCATTACCGCGGGACTTTCGAACACCGGGGAGCTGTTTTTT
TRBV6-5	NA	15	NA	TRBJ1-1	CASSRDRSKNTEAFF	TGTGCCAGCAGCAGAGACAGGTCTAAGAACACTGAAGCTTTCTTT
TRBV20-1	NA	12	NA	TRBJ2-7	CSARAAVLEQYF	TGCAGTGCTAGAGCGGCGGTCTTGGAGCAGTACTTC
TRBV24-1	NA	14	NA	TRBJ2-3	CATSERLVVHTQYF	TGTGCCACCAGTGAACGGCTAGTTGTGCATACGCAGTATTTT
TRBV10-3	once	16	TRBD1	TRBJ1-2	CAISEVGQPWGTGYTF	TGTGCCATCAGTGAGGTGGGACAGCCCTGGGGAACTGGCTACACCTTC
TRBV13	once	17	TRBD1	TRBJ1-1	CASSGMTGGFEYTEAFF	TGTGCCAGCAGCGGCATGACAGGGGGTTTTGAGTACACTGAAGCTTTCTTT
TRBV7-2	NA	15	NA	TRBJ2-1	CASSLQGRPSEEQFF	TGTGCCAGCAGCTTACAGGGCAGGCCCTCGGAGGAGCAGTTCTTC
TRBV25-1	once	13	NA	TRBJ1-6	CASSTKQNSPLHF	TGTGCCAGCAGTACCAAGCAAAATTCACCCCTCCACTTT
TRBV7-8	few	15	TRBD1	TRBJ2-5	CASSSGTGGEETQYF	TGTGCCAGCAGTTCCGGGACAGGGGGCGAGGAGACCCAGTACTTC
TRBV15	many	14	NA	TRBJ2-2	CATSRARETGELFF	TGTGCCACCAGCAGAGCGAGGGAAACCGGGGAGCTGTTTTTT
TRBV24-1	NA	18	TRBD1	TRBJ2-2	CATSARSGTGPNTGELFF	TGTGCCACCAGTGCCCGCTCCGGGACAGGGCCAAACACCGGGGAGCTGTTTTTT
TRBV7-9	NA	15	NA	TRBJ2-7	CASSYDYGQKNEQYF	TGTGCCAGCAGTTACGACTATGGACAGAAGAACGAGCAGTACTTC
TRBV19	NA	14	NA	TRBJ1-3	CASSIGGTGNTIYF	TGTGCCAGTAGTATAGGGGGCACTGGAAACACCATATATTTT